A single T cell receptor beta chain is shown here with its context. There is no known antigen for this receptor. No clone much larger than this one lies a single base away; base qualities are absent. V is clipped by 4 bases and J by 2 bases, and the sequence between their germline boundaries is 15 bases long. Including the terminal cysteine and phenylalanine, the CDR3 comprises 15 residues. Of all the DNA, just the CDR3 is kept, 45 bases in frame from base 1. CDR1 SEHNR and CDR2 FQNEAQ were looked up in the germline V gene (reference sequence). No immune events, such as infections, were documented for the healthy donors during the collection period. To calibrate time-dependent variance in a beta-binomial model of T-cell clone differential abundance, blood repertoires from healthy donors were used as a training cohort. The training cohort was composed of roughly ten healthy donors, 3 female and 7 male. Donor ages ranged from roughly 29 to 64 years, with an average of roughly 47 years. Whole blood from each healthy donor was obtained from a commercial supplier and was collected at three time points about 15 days apart. For immunosequencing, genomic DNA was extracted from unsorted whole blood.

This sample was included in a study of identifying expanded T cells in peripheral blood (dated by TCRdb to 2018 to 2020). Study-level background: Separate aliquots of the same genomic DNA pool were sequenced to produce technical replicates, and four replicates were compared in pairs. On the study overall, not on this receptor specifically: In all healthy donors, the variance in clone template counts between samples taken two weeks apart rose significantly as total template count increased. The binomial model flagged approximately 1.3 differentially abundant clones between technical replicates but about 16 over around 2 weeks and approximately 18 over approximately four weeks. Both the number of clones called differentially abundant and the false-positive rate were significantly reduced by the beta-binomial model across all healthy-donor time intervals. The authors expected that biological variance in healthy repertoires might rise further over much longer intervals, such as months to years.

The immunoSEQ Assay, which uses bias-controlled multiplex PCR amplification of genomic DNA, was used to profile TCRbeta CDR3 regions. The paper's processing steps were these. The absolute abundance of each unique TCRbeta CDR3 region was quantified after sequences were collapsed and filtered. Differential abundance was tested with two models: a binomial (Fisher-equivalent) model and a beta-binomial model that adds time-dependent variance fitted from healthy donors. Clones with fewer than 5 combined templates were removed, and differential abundance was called for clones with a Benjamini-Hochberg FDR below 0.01. Beta-binomial variance was modeled as a function of total template count across the two samples using the form v = (b*log(k)+a)^2. TCRdb stores this immuneACCESS table with in-frame sequences only. Part of the clones is absent; in the studies checked, under half of the shortfall reflects unresolved V genes, and no reason is known for the rest. V and J calls and clone size are as listed in that table; D and trimming were resolved from the DNA. Here the sample has some 93,000 clones; 88% occur a single time. The top ten constitute around 3.8% of the sample.

Recombination connected TRBV7-9 to TRBJ2-7; TRBD1 is possibly the D segment (6 matching bases). The sequenced material came from blood. The receptor comes from a person between 18 and 70 years old in good health. This receptor carries the CDR3 CASSSAGQLAYEQYF. The nucleotides are TGTGCCAGCAGCTCGGCAGGACAGCTAGCCTACGAGCAGTACTTC.